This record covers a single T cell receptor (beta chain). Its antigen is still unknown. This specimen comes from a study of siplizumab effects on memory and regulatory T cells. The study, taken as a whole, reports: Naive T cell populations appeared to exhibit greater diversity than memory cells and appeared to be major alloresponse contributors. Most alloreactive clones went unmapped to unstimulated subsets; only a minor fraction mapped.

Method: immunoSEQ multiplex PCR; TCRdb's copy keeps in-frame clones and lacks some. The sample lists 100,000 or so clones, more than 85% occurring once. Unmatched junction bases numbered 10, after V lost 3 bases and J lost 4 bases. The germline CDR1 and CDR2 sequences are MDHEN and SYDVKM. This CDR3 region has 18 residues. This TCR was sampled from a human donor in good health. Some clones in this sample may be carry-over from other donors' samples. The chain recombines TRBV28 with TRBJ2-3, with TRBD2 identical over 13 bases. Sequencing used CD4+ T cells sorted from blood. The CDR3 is CASSFRTSGSKAADTQYF. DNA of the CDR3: TGTGCCAGCAGTTTCCGGACTAGCGGGAGCAAAGCGGCAGATACGCAGTATTTT.